This T cell receptor (beta chain) was sequenced for a study of blood T cells in healthy people across ages. Findings and limits, study-wide: PBMC samples, being unsorted, prevented any conclusive comparison of naive and antigen-experienced cells.

The study recruited healthy Caucasian donors from Russia who were aged roughly 6 to 95. The V gene end was trimmed by 5 bases and the J gene end by 3 bases; junction bases not matched to a gene: 4. Germline CDR1 is SEHNR and CDR2 is FQNEAQ (reference sequence). This CDR3 has 14 amino acids. Combining a sample-barcoded 5' primer with a J-beta primer mix, a second PCR ran for roughly 6 to 12 cycles. TCRdb passed the 5' RACE reads through MiXCR, listing each CDR3 protein once. The table includes about 380,000 distinct CDR3 sequences, 45% to 60% detected once. For this clonotype: Its antigen is not identified. This may be a read error, as it is one base from a much larger clone.

The receptor comes from a man aged 55 to 69 in good health. The material sequenced was blood. V gene TRBV7-9 combines with J gene TRBJ1-2; 9 positions agree with TRBD1. The DNA for the CDR3 is TGTGCCAGCAGCGTAGGACAGGGGCACTATGGCTACACCTTC. Its translation is CASSVGQGHYGYTF.